This TCR beta chain was recovered during a study of cytomegalovirus exposure and HLA in healthy donors. The overall study: Around four fifths of more than 300 genotyped donors fell in the Caucasian-associated ancestry cluster.

On this clone: The antigen remains undetermined.

PCR employed 60 Vbeta and 13 Jbeta primers. The table came from immunoSEQ multiplex PCR; TCRdb's copy has only in-frame clones and leaves some out. Here the sample spans 100,000 or so clones, roughly three quarters being singletons. Study-wide findings and caveats: For most TCR beta V segments, an earlier analysis put the productive rate at about 87% or about 30% of the time. Later on, an analysis found that several of the most significant clusters appeared to be linked to common viral pathogens, which included parvovirus B19.

The origin of this receptor is a woman aged 50 to 65 in good health and CMV-seropositive. Specimen: PBMCs.

Here the CDR3 DNA reads TGTGCCAGCAGTGAAACAGTCACCCTCCACTTT. It yields the protein CASSETVTLHF. The rearrangement uses TRBV6-1 and TRBJ1-6, with no clear D. The CDR3 contains 11 residues. The V and J ends lost 2 bases and 14 bases respectively, with 7 bases between them. Germline V gives CDR1 MNHNS, CDR2 SASEGT.